The 31 T cell receptor beta chains below come from one sample, sequenced in a study of blood T cell repertoires in COVID-19. Sequenced by immunoSEQ multiplex PCR; TCRdb stores in-frame clones only, minus some. The sample has some 83,000 clones; around 86% are singletons. The sequenced sample consisted of peripheral blood. The receptors derive from a man older than 75 with acute or convalescent COVID-19.

J is TRBJ2-2 and V is TRBV7-3; 10 bases fit TRBD2. V lost 0 bases, J lost 5 bases, and 6 bases stayed unmatched. Germline assignment: CDR1 SGHTA and CDR2 FQGTGA. CDR3 size: 17 residues. Written as DNA, the CDR3 is TGTGCCAGCAGCTTAACTTCACTAGCGGGACGGACCGGGGAGCTGTTTTTT. Protein sequence: CASSLTSLAGRTGELFF.

This clone was found a few times. The CDR3 loop reads CASSQYRDNYGYTF. The CDR3 coding sequence is TGTGCCAGCAGCCAATACAGGGATAACTATGGCTACACCTTC. The chain joins TRBV7-2 to TRBJ1-2; possibly TRBD1 for D (6 bases). The CDR3 covers 14 residues. Germline V gives CDR1 SGHTA, CDR2 FQGNSA. V was cut by 5 bases and J by 1 base, with 11 bases left in between.

The table lists this clone with a count of one. The chain's CDR3 is CSARVADTQYF. CDR3 DNA sequence: TGCAGTGCTAGAGTAGCAGATACGCAGTATTTT. J is TRBJ2-3 and V is TRBV20-1; D not resolved. From germline, CDR1 is DFQATT and CDR2 SNEGSKA (reference sequence). The V end lost 1 base, the J end lost 4 bases, and 3 bases lay between the germline ends. There are 11 residues in the CDR3.

This clone was counted between two and nine times. The chain uses TRBV11-2 and TRBJ2-7; D is perhaps TRBD1 (6 bases). CDR3 length: 15 amino acids. Trimming took 0 bases from V and 8 from J, leaving 17 bases between them. Looked up from germline, CDR1 is SGHAT and CDR2 is FQNNGV. DNA for the CDR3: TGTGCCAGCAGCTTAGATTTTCCCCTTCAGGGGCAGCAGTACTTC. Residues: CASSLDFPLQGQQYF.

The chain combines TRBV5-1 with TRBJ2-1; D unclear. CDR1 is SGHRS, CDR2 YFSETQ, per germline. The CDR3 is 14 amino acids. Between the trimmed V and J ends, which lost 4 bases and 3 bases, there was a span of 11 bases. The CDR3 loop is CASSVDPDYNEQFF. CDR3 nucleotide sequence: TGCGCCAGCAGCGTGGACCCAGACTACAATGAGCAGTTCTTC.

This chain uses TRBV2 with TRBJ2-7, with 8 bases that match TRBD1. The germline gives CDR1 SNHLY, CDR2 FYNNEI. J gave up 5 bases and V 3 bases, and 3 bases lay outside the gene matches. The CDR3 extends over 13 amino acids. CDR3: CASSEDREDEQYF. The CDR3 region has the DNA TGTGCCAGCAGTGAGGACAGGGAAGACGAGCAGTACTTC.

The chain couples TRBV18 to TRBJ2-7; 9 bases line up with TRBD1. The germline gives CDR1 KGHSH, CDR2 LQKENI. CDR3 size: 15 residues. J lost 1 base, V lost 4 bases, and 5 bases had no gene match. DNA of the CDR3: TGTGCCAGCTCACTAACAGGGGGCGCTTCCTACGAGCAGTACTTC. Its translation: CASSLTGGASYEQYF.

This chain connects TRBV7-9 to TRBJ2-2, with D maybe TRBD2 (6 bases). V was trimmed by 4 bases and J by 0 bases, leaving 18 bases between them. The germline V gene has CDR1 SEHNR and CDR2 FQNEAQ (reference sequence). The CDR3 sequence is 18 residues long. The CDR3 nucleotides read TGTGCCAGCAGCTCTCGGCCCGGGACTGGCGCGAACACCGGGGAGCTGTTTTTT. Translation: CASSSRPGTGANTGELFF. The full variable domain, its missing parts supplied by reference TRBV7-9 and TRBJ2-2, is DTGVSQNPRHKITKRGQNVTFRCDPISEHNRLYWYRQTLGQGPEFLTYFQNEAQLEKSRLLSDRFSAERPKGSFSTLEIQRTEQGDSAMYLCASSSRPGTGANTGELFFGEGSRLTVL.

This chain connects TRBV10-3 to TRBJ2-5; 9 nucleotides agree with TRBD1. The CDR3 covers 14 residues. CDR1 is ENHRY, CDR2 SYGVKD, per germline. The junction had 10 bases not matched to a gene; V was cut back by 11 bases and J by 3 bases. The CDR3 loop reads CASRPDRGEETQYF. The CDR3 DNA reads TGTGCCTCGCGCCCCGACAGGGGGGAAGAGACCCAGTACTTC.

The genes are TRBV18 and TRBJ2-2; tentatively, D is TRBD2 (5 bases). Germline V gives CDR1 KGHSH, CDR2 LQKENI. This CDR3 contains 17 residues. Deletions cut 2 bases from V and 0 bases from J, with 13 bases between. In DNA form, the CDR3 reads TGTGCCAGCTCACCAGTGAATAGCGTCGCGAACACCGGGGAGCTGTTTTTT. This encodes CASSPVNSVANTGELFF.

This rearrangement joins TRBV4-2 to TRBJ1-2; D perhaps matches TRBD1 (6 bases). There are 15 residues in the CDR3. V lost 1 base, J lost 7 bases, and 16 bases lay in between. In germline, CDR1 is LGHNA, CDR2 YNFKEQ. The CDR3 DNA follows: TGTGCCAGCAGCCAAGGGTCGCAGGGGAGTTTTGGCTACACCTTC. Translating gives CASSQGSQGSFGYTF.

The V gene is TRBV2, the J gene TRBJ2-5, with a possible D match to TRBD2 (5 bases). Trimming left V 10 bases short and J 5 bases short, with 14 bases between. The CDR3 length is 12 residues. The germline V gene has CDR1 SNHLY and CDR2 FYNNEI. The CDR3 loop is CATGLLEETQYF. In DNA form, the CDR3 reads TGTGCCACCGGGTTACTAGAGGAGACCCAGTACTTC.

This chain connects TRBV4-3 to TRBJ2-1, with 8 bases lining up with TRBD1. The CDR3 has 19 amino acids. J gave up 3 bases and V 0 bases, and 13 bases lay outside the gene matches. Germline CDR1 reads LGHNA; CDR2 reads YSLEER. The CDR3 protein is CASSQDGTGGGASYNEQFF. CDR3 sequence (DNA): TGCGCCAGCAGCCAAGATGGGACAGGAGGGGGCGCCAGCTACAATGAGCAGTTCTTC.

V gene TRBV19 combines with J gene TRBJ1-4; D may be TRBD1 (6 bases). CDR1 LNHDA and CDR2 SQIVND come from the germline V gene (reference sequence). The CDR3 sequence is 15 residues long. The V end lost 5 bases, the J end lost 0 bases, and 10 bases lay between the germline ends. The CDR3, as DNA: TGTGCCAGTAGTCGGGGGGCTACAACTAATGAAAAACTGTTTTTT. It encodes CASSRGATTNEKLFF. The full variable domain, its missing parts supplied by reference TRBV19 and TRBJ1-4, is DGGITQSPKYLFRKEGQNVTLSCEQNLNHDAMYWYRQDPGQGLRLIYYSQIVNDFQKGDIAEGYSVSREKKESFPLTVTSAQKNPTAFYLCASSRGATTNEKLFFGSGTQLSVL.

This clone was detected once. V usage is TRBV5-4 and J usage is TRBJ1-6; 8 bases align to TRBD1. CDR1 and CDR2 from the germline V gene are SGHNT and YYREEE (reference sequence). The trim removed 2 bases at V and 10 bases at J, leaving 5 bases unmatched. The CDR3 runs to 14 residues. The chain's CDR3 is CASSFTGGESPLHF. The CDR3 DNA reads as TGTGCCAGCAGCTTTACAGGGGGTGAATCACCCCTCCACTTT. Complete variable domain (other parts from reference TRBV5-4 and TRBJ1-6): ETGVTQSPTHLIKTRGQQVTLRCSSQSGHNTVSWYQQALGQGPQFIFQYYREEENGRGNFPPRFSGLQFPNYSSELNVNALELDDSALYLCASSFTGGESPLHFGNGTRLTVT.

The chain is built from TRBV27 and TRBJ2-1; no clear D gene. Deletions cut 3 bases from V and 9 bases from J, with 12 bases between. The CDR3 contains 13 residues. Germline CDR1 is MNHEY and CDR2 is SMNVEV (reference sequence). The CDR3 region is CASSLLRNREQFF. The CDR3 coding sequence is TGTGCCAGCAGTTTGTTGCGAAACCGTGAGCAGTTCTTC.

There are a few counts of this clone. The chain joins TRBV2 to TRBJ1-6, with D possibly being TRBD1 (5 bases). Trimming removed 4 bases from V and 5 bases from J, with 9 bases in between. Looked up from germline, CDR1 is SNHLY and CDR2 is FYNNEI. The CDR3 is made up of 14 amino acids. The CDR3 coding sequence is TGTGCCAGCAGTGGTGGACAAGATAATTCACCCCTCCACTTT. This encodes CASSGGQDNSPLHF.

The chain joins TRBV7-6 to TRBJ2-3, with 8 bases aligning to TRBD1. CDR1 SGHVS and CDR2 FNYEAQ come from the germline V gene. Germline trimming cut 5 bases from V and 7 bases from J; bases unmatched to any gene: 8. This CDR3 region has 14 residues. The CDR3, as DNA: TGTGCCAGCAGCCCACCCCGGGACAGGAATACGCAGTATTTT. It codes for CASSPPRDRNTQYF.

The chain is built from TRBV27 and TRBJ2-7, with TRBD2 matching 10 bases. The germline V gene has CDR1 MNHEY and CDR2 SMNVEV (reference sequence). This CDR3 is 18 amino acids long. Losses at the gene ends were 5 bases for V and 0 bases for J; bases not matched to a gene: 13. The CDR3 DNA sequence: TGTGCCAGCAGTGGACGGGGAGCGGGAGGGTCCTCCTCCTACGAGCAGTACTTC. It is translated as CASSGRGAGGSSSYEQYF.

V and J are TRBV6-5 and TRBJ1-1; TRBD1 matches at 9 bases. Germline CDR1 reads MNHEY; CDR2 reads SVGAGI. The V segment lost 6 bases and the J segment 4 bases; nucleotides outside the gene matches: 6. The CDR3 spans 14 residues. This CDR3 is CASSTQGAGTEAFF. CDR3 sequence (DNA): TGTGCCAGCAGCACACAGGGGGCTGGCACTGAAGCTTTCTTT.

The V and J genes are TRBV18 and TRBJ1-1, with D perhaps TRBD1 (5 bases). The CDR3 sequence is 15 residues long. Germline V gene sequence: CDR1 KGHSH, CDR2 LQKENI. V lost 3 bases, J lost 0 bases, and 11 bases lay in between. The CDR3 loop is CASSPVGGMNTEAFF. Here the CDR3 DNA reads TGTGCCAGCTCACCGGTGGGGGGAATGAACACTGAAGCTTTCTTT.

For the CDR3, the DNA is TGTGCCAGCAGCCTAGATCCGGAGCCCCAGCATTTT. Translation gives CASSLDPEPQHF. This chain connects TRBV6-5 to TRBJ1-5; D is undetermined. This CDR3 is built from 12 residues. CDR1 is MNHEY, CDR2 SVGAGI, per germline. V was shortened by 6 bases and J by 8 bases, with 11 bases between the two germline ends.

This clone appeared a single time. The chain carries TRBV7-2 and TRBJ2-7; 7 bases agree with TRBD1. CDR3 length equals 15 residues. Germline V gene lookup returns CDR1 SGHTA and CDR2 FQGNSA. V lost 5 bases, J lost 9 bases, and 16 bases stayed unmatched. CDR3 DNA sequence: TGTGCCAGCAGCATCCCCGGGACAGCCGCCCCCCGGCAGTACTTC. It yields the protein CASSIPGTAAPRQYF.

The CDR3 DNA sequence: TGTGCCAGCAGCTTTCAGGGGGCGCCTGGCTACACCTTC. The encoded protein is CASSFQGAPGYTF. The V and J genes are TRBV5-4 and TRBJ1-2, with 8 positions matching TRBD1. J was trimmed by 7 bases and V by 2 bases; bases with no gene match: 4. CDR1 SGHNT and CDR2 YYREEE come from the germline V gene (reference sequence). The CDR3 length is 13 residues.

This clone was counted between two and nine times. The chain combines TRBV2 with TRBJ2-1; D not certain. V was trimmed by 6 bases and J by 5 bases, leaving 17 bases between them. Looked up from germline, CDR1 is SNHLY and CDR2 is FYNNEI. The CDR3 spans 15 residues. CDR3: CASSLESPPHNEQFF. DNA of the CDR3: TGTGCCAGCAGCCTGGAGTCTCCTCCGCACAATGAGCAGTTCTTC.

The chain employs TRBV11-2 and TRBJ2-1; D uncertain. Trimming stripped 1 base from V and 10 bases from J, with 11 bases between. Germline values: CDR1 SGHAT, CDR2 FQNNGV. This CDR3 has 13 amino acids. Written as DNA, the CDR3 is TGTGCCAGCAGCTTAGTCCGCCCCGGGGAGCAGTTCTTC. Protein product: CASSLVRPGEQFF.

The rearrangement links TRBV7-9 to TRBJ1-5; D ambiguous. The CDR3 totals 12 residues. Trimming stripped 5 bases from V and 4 bases from J, with 6 bases between. Germline V gene data show CDR1 as SEHNR and CDR2 as FQNEAQ (reference sequence). CDR3 in amino acids: CASSLPNQPQHF. The CDR3 DNA reads TGTGCCAGCAGCCTTCCTAATCAGCCCCAGCATTTT.

The CDR3 DNA follows: TGTGCCAGCAGTTTAACGGGACAGGGGAACACTGAAGCTTTCTTT. The encoded protein is CASSLTGQGNTEAFF. V usage is TRBV28 and J usage is TRBJ1-1; 9 positions agree with TRBD1. The length of the CDR3 is 15 residues. Germline V gene sequence: CDR1 MDHEN, CDR2 SYDVKM. Losses at the gene ends were 2 bases for V and 1 base for J; bases not matched to a gene: 2.

This clone was seen a few times. This sequence joins TRBV6-5 and TRBJ2-2; D is ambiguous. Germline CDR1 MNHEY, CDR2 SVGAGI. CDR3 length equals 12 residues. Trimming removed 7 bases at V and 4 bases at J, with 7 bases between. The CDR3 DNA reads TGTGCCAGCACCGACTCCACCGGGGAGCTGTTTTTT. It translates to CASTDSTGELFF.

The chain joins TRBV6-1 to TRBJ1-6; 9 bases map to TRBD1. The V gene's germline CDR1 is MNHNS and CDR2 SASEGT. The CDR3 totals 15 residues. V dropped 0 bases and J dropped 14; count of bases not matched to a gene: 8. The CDR3 DNA sequence: TGTGCCAGCAGTGAAGCGCAGGGGACAGGGTCTACCCTCCACTTT. Translated, it gives CASSEAQGTGSTLHF.

The chain employs TRBV28 and TRBJ1-2; no firm D call. The CDR3 covers 12 residues. CDR1 and CDR2 (germline): MDHEN, SYDVKM. The ends were cut back, 7 bases at V and 4 bases at J, with 10 bases in the middle. CDR3 sequence (DNA): TGTGCCAGCAATCGCGAAAGCTATGGCTACACCTTC. Translated, it gives CASNRESYGYTF.